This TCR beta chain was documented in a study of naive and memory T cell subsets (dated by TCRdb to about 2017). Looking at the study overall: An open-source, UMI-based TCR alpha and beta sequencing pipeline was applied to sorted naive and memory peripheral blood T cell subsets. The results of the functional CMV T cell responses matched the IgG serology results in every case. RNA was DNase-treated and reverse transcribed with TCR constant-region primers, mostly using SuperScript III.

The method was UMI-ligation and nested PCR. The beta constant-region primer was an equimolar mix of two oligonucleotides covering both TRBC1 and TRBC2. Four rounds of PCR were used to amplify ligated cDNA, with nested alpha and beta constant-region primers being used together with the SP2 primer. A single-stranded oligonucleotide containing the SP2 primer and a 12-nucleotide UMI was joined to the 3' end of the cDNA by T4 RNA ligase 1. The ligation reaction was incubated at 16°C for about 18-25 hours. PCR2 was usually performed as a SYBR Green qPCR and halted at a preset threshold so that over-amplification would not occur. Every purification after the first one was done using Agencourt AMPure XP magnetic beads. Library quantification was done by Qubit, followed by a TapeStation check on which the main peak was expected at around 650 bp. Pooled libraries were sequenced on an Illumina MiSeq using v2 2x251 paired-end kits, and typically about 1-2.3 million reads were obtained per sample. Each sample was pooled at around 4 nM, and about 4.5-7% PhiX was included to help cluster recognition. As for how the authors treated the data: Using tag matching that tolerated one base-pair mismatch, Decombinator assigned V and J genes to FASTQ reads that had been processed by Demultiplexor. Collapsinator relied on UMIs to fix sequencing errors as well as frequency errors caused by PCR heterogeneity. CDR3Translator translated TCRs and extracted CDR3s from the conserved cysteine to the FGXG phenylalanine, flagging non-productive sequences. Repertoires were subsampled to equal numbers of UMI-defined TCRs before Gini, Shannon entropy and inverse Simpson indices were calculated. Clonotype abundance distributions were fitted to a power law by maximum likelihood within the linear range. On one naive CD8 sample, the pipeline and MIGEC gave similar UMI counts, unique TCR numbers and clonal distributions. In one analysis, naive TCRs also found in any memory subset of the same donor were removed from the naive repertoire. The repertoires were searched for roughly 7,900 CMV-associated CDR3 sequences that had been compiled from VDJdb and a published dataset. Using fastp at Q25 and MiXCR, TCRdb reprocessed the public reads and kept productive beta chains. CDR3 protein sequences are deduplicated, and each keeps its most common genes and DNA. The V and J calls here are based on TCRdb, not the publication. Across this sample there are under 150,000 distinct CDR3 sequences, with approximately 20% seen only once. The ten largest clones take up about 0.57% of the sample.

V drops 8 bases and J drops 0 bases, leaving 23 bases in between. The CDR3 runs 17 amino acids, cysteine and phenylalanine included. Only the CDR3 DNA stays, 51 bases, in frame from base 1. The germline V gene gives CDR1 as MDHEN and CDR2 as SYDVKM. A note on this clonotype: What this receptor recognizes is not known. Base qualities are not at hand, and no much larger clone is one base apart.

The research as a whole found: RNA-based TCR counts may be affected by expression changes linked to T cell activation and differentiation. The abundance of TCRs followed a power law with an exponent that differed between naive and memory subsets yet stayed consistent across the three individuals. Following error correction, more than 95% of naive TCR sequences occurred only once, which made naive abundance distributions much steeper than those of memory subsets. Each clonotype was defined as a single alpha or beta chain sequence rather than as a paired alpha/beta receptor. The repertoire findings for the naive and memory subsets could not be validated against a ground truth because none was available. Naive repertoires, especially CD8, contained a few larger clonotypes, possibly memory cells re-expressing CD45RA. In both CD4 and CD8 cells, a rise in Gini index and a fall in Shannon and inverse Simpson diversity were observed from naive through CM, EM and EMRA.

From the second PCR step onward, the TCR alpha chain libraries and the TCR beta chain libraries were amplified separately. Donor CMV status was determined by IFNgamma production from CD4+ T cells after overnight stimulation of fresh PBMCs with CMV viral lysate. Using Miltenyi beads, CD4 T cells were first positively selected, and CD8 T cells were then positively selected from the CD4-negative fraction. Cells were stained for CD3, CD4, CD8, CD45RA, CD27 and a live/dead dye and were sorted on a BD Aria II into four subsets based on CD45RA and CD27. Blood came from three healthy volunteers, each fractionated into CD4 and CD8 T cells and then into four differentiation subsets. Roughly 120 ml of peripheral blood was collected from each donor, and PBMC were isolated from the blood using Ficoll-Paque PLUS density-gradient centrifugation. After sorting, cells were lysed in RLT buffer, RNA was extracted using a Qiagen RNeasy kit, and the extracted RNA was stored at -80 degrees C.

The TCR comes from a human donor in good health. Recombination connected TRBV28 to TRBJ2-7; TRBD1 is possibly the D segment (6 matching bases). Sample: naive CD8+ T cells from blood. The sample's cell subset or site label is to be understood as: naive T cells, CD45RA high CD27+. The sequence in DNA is TGTGCCAGCCGCTATCAGATGACAGGCCTGTACTCCTACGAGCAGTACTTC. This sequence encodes CASRYQMTGLYSYEQYF.